The 3 T cell receptor beta chains below come from one sample, sequenced in a study of T cells in Graves' hyperthyroidism and ophthalmopathy. There were TCR beta CDR3 regions amplified from RNA transcripts. Researchers ran a first-round RT-PCR on the TCR CDR3 using the HTBI primer set. MiXCR, applied by TCRdb to the multiplex PCR reads, yields one record per CDR3 protein. The table has some 600,000 distinct CDR3 sequences, roughly 13% seen once. Material for sequencing was blood. Receptors originate from a woman aged 25 to 39 with Graves' hyperthyroidism that later progressed to Graves' ophthalmopathy.

There are many counts of this clonotype. CDR3 DNA sequence: TGTGCCTGGTTGGGGGACAGGGGAGTCGTGAACACTGAAGCTTTCTTT. As protein: CAWLGDRGVVNTEAFF. The chain employs TRBV30 and TRBJ1-1; 10 nucleotides match TRBD1. The germline CDR1 and CDR2 sequences are GTSNPN and SVGIG (reference sequence). CDR3 size: 16 residues. Trimming cost V 5 bases and J 0 bases; bases outside gene matches: 9.

This clonotype was seen repeatedly, ten times or more. V gene TRBV2 combines with J gene TRBJ2-1; 11 positions match TRBD2. The length of the CDR3 is 17 residues. With V trimmed by 3 bases and J by 2 bases, 6 bases remained unmatched. Germline lookup yields CDR1 SNHLY and CDR2 FYNNEI. CDR3 DNA: TGTGCCAGCAGTGACCGACTAGCGGGAAGAACCTACAATGAGCAGTTCTTC. It translates to CASSDRLAGRTYNEQFF.

This clonotype was counted many times. V and J are TRBV6-2 or TRBV6-3 and TRBJ1-5; D not resolved. V shed 1 base and J shed 0 bases, with 10 bases lying between them. The germline gives CDR1 MNHEY, CDR2 SVGEGT. The length of the CDR3 is 16 residues. The CDR3 protein is CASSYYSPHSNQPQHF. The DNA for the CDR3 is TGTGCCAGCAGTTACTACAGCCCTCATAGCAATCAGCCCCAGCATTTT.